The rows below give T cell receptor beta chains drawn from one sample of a study of T cells in localized non-small cell lung cancer. The table came from immunoSEQ multiplex PCR; TCRdb's copy has only in-frame clones and leaves some out. Found here are tens of thousands of clones, approximately 85% of them singletons; the top ten hold roughly 13%. The specimen was peripheral blood, collected before any cancer treatment. Receptors originate from an older female donor with stage I lung adenocarcinoma. The CDR3 runs from the conserved cysteine through the conserved F or W. Clone size is stated in some rows and not others, as once, few, many or a class when expanded.

>TRBJ2-1|.|TRBV5-1
CASSHGSNNEQFF
>TRBJ1-4|.|TRBV11-2
CASSSLTGQRDEKLFF
>TRBJ1-1|.|TRBV27
CASSLFSGAPLNTEAFF
>TRBJ1-5|.|TRBV19
CASSTVTGGGQPQHF
>TRBJ1-5|few|TRBV28
CASSLRAVRYSNQPQHF
>TRBJ1-6|.|TRBV9
CASSAWDRWSPLHF
>TRBJ1-1|.|TRBV2
CASSEEGKRNTEAFF
>TRBJ2-7|.|TRBV15
CATSRGTLSSYEQYF
>TRBJ1-2|.|TRBV5-1
CASSLESAGGYTF
>TRBJ1-1|few|TRBV6-1
CATSVGWGYTEAFF
>TRBJ2-7|.|TRBV5-1
CASSSGETYEQYF
>TRBJ2-7|.|TRBV7-2
CASSSYSERHEQYF
>TRBJ1-2|few|TRBV7-9
CASSLGGVDGYTF
>TRBJ1-2|.|TRBV19
CASSGYRENYGYTF
>TRBJ2-1|few|TRBV19
CASSAGTSPLNEQFF